The clone carrying this TCR beta chain came up a few times. Its antigen is not identified. The record originates from a study of human T cells and chemical hapten exposure. At the level of the study: Yields of TCR per sample differed, chiefly owing to small differences in pooled library volume. Overall study results and limits: TCRs at a frequency above 1 in 1000 stayed unchanged with DPC sensitization.

Unfractionated whole blood yielded the extracted total RNA. Unique molecular identifiers were attached to individual cDNA molecules during library preparation. Authors' analysis steps: The number of TCRs in each sample had a median of around 96,000 and spanned roughly 20,000 to 750,000. Via MiXCR, TCRdb re-called the 5' RACE reads, giving one row per CDR3 protein. It is TCRdb's table, rather than the study itself, that gives the V and J calls and clone size. The sample carries about 81,000 distinct CDR3 sequences, 6% to 8.5% recorded once. V was clipped by 7 bases and J by 0 bases, with 12 bases between them. The CDR3 is made up of 14 amino acids. The V gene's germline CDR1 is MNHNS and CDR2 SASEGT.

The sequence was collected from a male donor in good health. The chain couples TRBV6-1 to TRBJ1-1; the D is unclear. The CDR3 protein is CASTFYDLNTEAFF. CDR3 DNA sequence: TGTGCCAGCACGTTTTATGACCTGAACACTGAAGCTTTCTTT.